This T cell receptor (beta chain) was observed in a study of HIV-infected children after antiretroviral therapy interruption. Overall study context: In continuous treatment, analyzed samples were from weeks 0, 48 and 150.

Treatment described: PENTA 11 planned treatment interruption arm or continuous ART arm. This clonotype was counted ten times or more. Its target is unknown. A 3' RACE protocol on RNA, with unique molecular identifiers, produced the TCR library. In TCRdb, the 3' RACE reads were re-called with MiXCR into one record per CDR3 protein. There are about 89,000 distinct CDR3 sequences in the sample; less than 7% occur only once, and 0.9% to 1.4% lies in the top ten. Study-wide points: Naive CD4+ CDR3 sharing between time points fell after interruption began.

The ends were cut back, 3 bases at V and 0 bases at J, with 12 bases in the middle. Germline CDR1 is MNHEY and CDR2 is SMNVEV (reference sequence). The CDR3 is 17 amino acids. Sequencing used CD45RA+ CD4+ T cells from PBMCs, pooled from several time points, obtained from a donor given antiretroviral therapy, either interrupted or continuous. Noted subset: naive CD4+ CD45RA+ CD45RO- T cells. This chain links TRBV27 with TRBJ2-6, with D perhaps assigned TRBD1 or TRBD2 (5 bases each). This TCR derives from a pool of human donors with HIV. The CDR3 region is CASSFQGRNSGANVLTF. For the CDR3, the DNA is TGTGCCAGCAGTTTCCAGGGACGGAACTCTGGGGCCAACGTCCTGACTTTC.